The T cell receptor beta chain under discussion was sequenced for a study of regulatory T cells. Concerning this clone itself: The antigen remains undetermined.

V gave up 7 bases and J gave up 0 bases; unmatched junction bases: 9. The CDR3 is 15 residues long. In germline, CDR1 is MNHNS, CDR2 SASEGT. The primer mix had 52 TRBV and 13 TRBJ primers. Only in-frame clones appear in the TCRdb table, and some are missing; sequencing was by immunoSEQ multiplex PCR. The sample yields about 1,100 clones, 85% to 90% seen once. Study outcomes and limitations: CD3G-deficient patients' regulatory T cells showed reduced Shannon diversity versus autologous conventional CD4+ and control regulatory cells.

The sample taken for sequencing was CD4+ Tregs sorted from blood. This TCR was recovered from a person aged 25-39 years with CD3G deficiency. This chain links TRBV6-1 with TRBJ2-7; 7 nucleotides line up with TRBD1. CDR3 sequence: CASNDFRQGSYEQYF. In DNA form, the CDR3 reads TGTGCCAGCAACGACTTTCGACAGGGCTCCTACGAGCAGTACTTC.